Each of the 10 T cell receptor beta chains below was sequenced from the same sample in a study of cytomegalovirus exposure and HLA in healthy donors. Researchers ran the PCR with 60 Vbeta and 13 Jbeta primers. The data were produced by immunoSEQ multiplex PCR, yet TCRdb's version contains in-frame clones alone and is incomplete. The table shows around 110,000 clones, with 50% to 75% occurring only once. The sequenced sample was PBMCs. These receptors all stem from a woman aged 35 to 49 in good health and CMV-seropositive.

V and J are TRBV19 and TRBJ1-5; TRBD1 matches at 7 bases. Looked up from germline, CDR1 is LNHDA and CDR2 is SQIVND (reference sequence). With V trimmed by 5 bases and J by 0 bases, 4 bases remained unmatched. This CDR3 has 15 amino acids. CDR3 amino acids: CASSPTGNSNQPQHF. As DNA, the CDR3 is TGTGCCAGTAGTCCGACAGGGAATAGCAATCAGCCCCAGCATTTT.

Details on this clone: This sample includes further DNA sequences coding for the same CDR3. The V gene is TRBV6-5, the J gene TRBJ1-1; D gene unclear. Germline assignment: CDR1 MNHEY and CDR2 SVGAGI. V was pared by 1 base and J by 0 bases, with 9 bases between. This CDR3 is 15 amino acids long. The CDR3 is CASSYFGEVNTEAFF. For the CDR3, the DNA is TGTGCCAGCAGTTACTTCGGGGAGGTGAACACTGAAGCTTTCTTT.

J is TRBJ1-4 and V is TRBV18; 8 bases align to TRBD1. The J segment lost 4 bases and the V segment lost 4 bases, leaving 8 bases of the junction unmatched. The germline CDR1 and CDR2 sequences are KGHSH and LQKENI. The CDR3 runs to 16 residues. The CDR3 region has the DNA TGTGCCAGCTCACTCAACGGACAGGGAAATAATGAAAAACTGTTTTTT. Amino acid sequence: CASSLNGQGNNEKLFF.

This chain joins TRBV27 and TRBJ2-5; a possible D gene is TRBD2 (6 bases). Between the trimmed V and J ends, which lost 6 bases and 1 base, there was a span of 15 bases. Per the germline V gene, CDR1 is MNHEY and CDR2 is SMNVEV (reference sequence). This CDR3 contains 15 residues. The CDR3 nucleotides are TGTGCCAGCAGCCAAAGCCAGGGAGGCCAAGAGACCCAGTACTTC. Translated: CASSQSQGGQETQYF.

The V call is TRBV28, the J call TRBJ2-5; D possibly corresponds to TRBD2 (7 bases). The CDR3 spans 15 residues. Germline V lookup: CDR1 MDHEN, CDR2 SYDVKM. V was pared by 6 bases and J by 5 bases, with 19 bases between. The CDR3 sequence: CASSPLRGGWETQYF. Written as DNA, the CDR3 is TGTGCCAGCAGCCCTCTTAGGGGGGGGTGGGAGACCCAGTACTTC.

There are a few counts of this clone. The genes are TRBV28 and TRBJ2-5; no firm D call. Looked up from germline, CDR1 is MDHEN and CDR2 is SYDVKM. The V gene lost 2 bases and the J gene lost 3 bases, with 13 bases spanning the gap. The CDR3 is made up of 15 amino acids. The CDR3 loop reads CASSLKRRSKETQYF. CDR3 bases: TGTGCCAGCAGTTTAAAAAGGAGATCTAAAGAGACCCAGTACTTC.

This chain links TRBV29-1 with TRBJ2-2; TRBD2 aligns across 14 bases. The CDR3 runs to 15 residues. J was trimmed by 5 bases and V by 6 bases; bases with no gene match: 5. The germline CDR1 and CDR2 sequences are SQVTM and ANQGSEA. CDR3 sequence reads: CSVPGLAGGTGELFF. The CDR3 DNA reads as TGCAGCGTCCCCGGACTAGCGGGAGGTACCGGGGAGCTGTTTTTT.

The chain recombines TRBV5-4 with TRBJ2-5, with 14 bases aligning to TRBD2. The CDR3 loop spans 16 amino acids. CDR1 is SGHNT, CDR2 YYREEE, per germline (reference sequence). J was trimmed by 3 bases and V by 3 bases; bases with no gene match: 4. The CDR3 DNA sequence: TGTGCCAGCAGCTGGCCGGGACTAGCGGGAGAAGAGACCCAGTACTTC. Protein sequence: CASSWPGLAGEETQYF.

The rearrangement uses TRBV9 and TRBJ2-7; D is possibly TRBD1 (5 bases). This CDR3 contains 13 residues. Germline V gene data show CDR1 as SGDLS and CDR2 as YYNGEE. Trimming shortened V by 3 bases and J by 0 bases, and 7 bases separated the two germline ends. This chain's CDR3 is CASSADSSYEQYF. CDR3 sequence (DNA): TGTGCCAGCAGCGCAGACAGCTCCTACGAGCAGTACTTC.

This sequence joins TRBV5-1 and TRBJ2-5; D gene unclear. The length of the CDR3 is 14 residues. CDR1 SGHRS and CDR2 YFSETQ come from the germline V gene. V was cut by 4 bases and J by 5 bases, with 15 bases left in between. The CDR3 is CASSIDQAWETQYF. For the CDR3, the DNA is TGCGCCAGCAGCATAGACCAGGCGTGGGAGACCCAGTACTTC.